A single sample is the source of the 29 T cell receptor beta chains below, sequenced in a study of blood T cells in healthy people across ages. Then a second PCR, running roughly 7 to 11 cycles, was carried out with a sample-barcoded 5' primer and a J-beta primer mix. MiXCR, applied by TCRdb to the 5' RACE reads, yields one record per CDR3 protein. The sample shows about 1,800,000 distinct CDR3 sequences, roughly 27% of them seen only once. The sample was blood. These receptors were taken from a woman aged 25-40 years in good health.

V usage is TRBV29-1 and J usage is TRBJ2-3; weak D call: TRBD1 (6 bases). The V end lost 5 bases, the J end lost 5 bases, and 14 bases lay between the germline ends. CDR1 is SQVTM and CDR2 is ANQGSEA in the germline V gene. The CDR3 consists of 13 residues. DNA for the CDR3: TGCAGCGTTAAGAACAGGGTGCTAGATACGCAGTATTTT. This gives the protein CSVKNRVLDTQYF.

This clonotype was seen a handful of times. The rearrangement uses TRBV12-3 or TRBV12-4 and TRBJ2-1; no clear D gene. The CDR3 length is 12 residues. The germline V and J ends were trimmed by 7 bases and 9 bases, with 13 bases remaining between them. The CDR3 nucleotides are TGTGCCAGCACCCCCCCACGCAGTGAGCAGTTCTTC. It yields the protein CASTPPRSEQFF.

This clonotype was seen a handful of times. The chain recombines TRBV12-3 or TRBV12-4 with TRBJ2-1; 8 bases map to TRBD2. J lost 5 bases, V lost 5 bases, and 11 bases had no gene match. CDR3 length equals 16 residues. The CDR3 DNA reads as TGTGCCAGCAGTCCCCTAATAGCGGGGTGGGACAATGAGCAGTTCTTC. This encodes CASSPLIAGWDNEQFF.

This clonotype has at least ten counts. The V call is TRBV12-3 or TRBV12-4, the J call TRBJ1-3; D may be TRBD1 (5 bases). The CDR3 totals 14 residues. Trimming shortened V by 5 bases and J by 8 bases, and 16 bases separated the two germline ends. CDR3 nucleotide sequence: TGTGCCAGCAGTCTTCCTTTGGGGGAGCACACCATATATTTT. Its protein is CASSLPLGEHTIYF.

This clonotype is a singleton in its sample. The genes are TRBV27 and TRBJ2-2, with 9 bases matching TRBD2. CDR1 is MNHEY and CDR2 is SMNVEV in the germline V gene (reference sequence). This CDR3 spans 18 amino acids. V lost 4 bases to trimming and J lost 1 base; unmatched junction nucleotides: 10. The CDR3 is CASSSGLAIWVNTGELFF. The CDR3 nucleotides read TGTGCCAGCAGTTCGGGACTAGCTATTTGGGTGAACACCGGGGAGCTGTTTTTT.

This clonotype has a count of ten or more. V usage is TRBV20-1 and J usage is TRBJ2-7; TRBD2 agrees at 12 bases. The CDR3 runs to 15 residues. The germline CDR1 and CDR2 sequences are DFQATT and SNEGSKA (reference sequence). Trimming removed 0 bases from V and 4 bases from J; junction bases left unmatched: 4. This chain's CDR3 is CSARDITSGRYEQYF. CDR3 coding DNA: TGCAGTGCTAGAGATATTACTAGCGGGAGGTACGAGCAGTACTTC.

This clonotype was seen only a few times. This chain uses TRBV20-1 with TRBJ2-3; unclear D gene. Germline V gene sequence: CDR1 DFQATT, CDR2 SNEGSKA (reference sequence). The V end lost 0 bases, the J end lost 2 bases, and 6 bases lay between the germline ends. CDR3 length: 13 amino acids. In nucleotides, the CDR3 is TGCAGTGCTAGAGAGGGGAACACAGATACGCAGTATTTT. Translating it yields CSAREGNTDTQYF.

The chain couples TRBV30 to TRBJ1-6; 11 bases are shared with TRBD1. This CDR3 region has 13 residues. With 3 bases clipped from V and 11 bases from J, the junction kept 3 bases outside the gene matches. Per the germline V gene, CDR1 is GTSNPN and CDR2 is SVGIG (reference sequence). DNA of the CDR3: TGTGCCTGGAGCCGGGACAGGGGGACACCCCTCCACTTT. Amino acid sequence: CAWSRDRGTPLHF. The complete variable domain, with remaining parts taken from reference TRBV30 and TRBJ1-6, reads SQTIHQWPATLVQPVGSPLSLECTVEGTSNPNLYWYRQAAGRGLQLLFYSVGIGQISSEVPQNLSASRPQDRQFILSSKKLLLSDSGFYLCAWSRDRGTPLHFGNGTRLTVT.

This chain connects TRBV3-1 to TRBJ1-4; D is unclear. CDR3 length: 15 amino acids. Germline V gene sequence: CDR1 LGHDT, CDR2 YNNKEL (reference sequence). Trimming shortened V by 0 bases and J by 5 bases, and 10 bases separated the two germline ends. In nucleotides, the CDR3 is TGTGCCAGCAGCCAAGATTTAGGAGGAAATGAAAAACTGTTTTTT. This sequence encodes CASSQDLGGNEKLFF.

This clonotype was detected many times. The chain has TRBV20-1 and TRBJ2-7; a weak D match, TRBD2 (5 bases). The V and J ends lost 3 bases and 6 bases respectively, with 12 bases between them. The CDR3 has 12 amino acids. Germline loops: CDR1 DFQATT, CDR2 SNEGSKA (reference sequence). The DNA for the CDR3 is TGCAGTGCTAGGGGAGTCGCATCCGAGCAGTACTTC. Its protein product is CSARGVASEQYF.

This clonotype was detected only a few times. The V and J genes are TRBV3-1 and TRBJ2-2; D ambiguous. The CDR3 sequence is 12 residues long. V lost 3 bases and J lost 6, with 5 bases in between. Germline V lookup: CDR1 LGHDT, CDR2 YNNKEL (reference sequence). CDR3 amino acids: CASSQVPGELFF. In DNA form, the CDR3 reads TGTGCCAGCAGCCAGGTCCCCGGGGAGCTGTTTTTT.

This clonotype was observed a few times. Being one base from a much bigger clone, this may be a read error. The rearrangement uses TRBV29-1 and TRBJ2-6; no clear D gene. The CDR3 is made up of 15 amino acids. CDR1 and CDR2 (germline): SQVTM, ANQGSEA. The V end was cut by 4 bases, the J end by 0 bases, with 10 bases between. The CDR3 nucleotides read TGCAGCGTTGGGTGCGGTAGCTCTGGGGCCAACGTCCTGACTTTC. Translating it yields CSVGCGSSGANVLTF.

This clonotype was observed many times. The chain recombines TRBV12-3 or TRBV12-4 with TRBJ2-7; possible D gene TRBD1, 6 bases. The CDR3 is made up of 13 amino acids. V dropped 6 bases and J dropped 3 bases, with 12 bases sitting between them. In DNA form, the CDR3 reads TGTGCCAGCAGCTCACAGGGTGGCTACGAGCAGTACTTC. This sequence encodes CASSSQGGYEQYF.

The CDR3 reads CASSLAGTAAVDGYTF. The CDR3, as DNA: TGTGCCAGCAGCTTAGCGGGAACCGCGGCTGTCGATGGCTACACCTTC. The chain joins TRBV7-2 to TRBJ1-2; unclear D gene. The CDR3 sequence is 16 residues long. Germline V gives CDR1 SGHTA, CDR2 FQGNSA. The V end lost 0 bases, the J end lost 6 bases, and 17 bases lay between the germline ends.

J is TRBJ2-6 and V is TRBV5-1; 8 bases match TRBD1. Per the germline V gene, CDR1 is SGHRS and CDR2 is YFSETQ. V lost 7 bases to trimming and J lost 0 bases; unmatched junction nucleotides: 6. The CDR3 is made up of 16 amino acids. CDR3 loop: CASGTGGNSGANVLTF. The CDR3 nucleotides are TGCGCCAGCGGTACAGGGGGAAACTCTGGGGCCAACGTCCTGACTTTC.

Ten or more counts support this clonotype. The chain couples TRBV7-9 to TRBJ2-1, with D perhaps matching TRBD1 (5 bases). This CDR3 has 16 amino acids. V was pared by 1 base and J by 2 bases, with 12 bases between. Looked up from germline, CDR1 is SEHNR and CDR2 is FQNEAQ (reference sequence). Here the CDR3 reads CASSLDLGVTYNEQFF. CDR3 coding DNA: TGTGCCAGCAGCTTAGATCTAGGGGTAACCTACAATGAGCAGTTCTTC.

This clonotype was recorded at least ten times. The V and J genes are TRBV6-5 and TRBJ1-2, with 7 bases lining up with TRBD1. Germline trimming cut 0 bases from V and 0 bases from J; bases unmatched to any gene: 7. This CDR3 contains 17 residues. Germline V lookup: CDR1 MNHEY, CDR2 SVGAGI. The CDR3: CASSYSLSTGTNYGYTF. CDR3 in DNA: TGTGCCAGCAGTTACTCTCTTTCGACAGGGACTAACTATGGCTACACCTTC.

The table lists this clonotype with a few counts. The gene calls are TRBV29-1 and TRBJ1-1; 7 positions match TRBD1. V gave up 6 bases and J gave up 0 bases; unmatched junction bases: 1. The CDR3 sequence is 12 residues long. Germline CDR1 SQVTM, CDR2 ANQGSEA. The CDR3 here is CSVQGVNTEAFF. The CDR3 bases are TGCAGCGTCCAGGGGGTGAACACTGAAGCTTTCTTT.

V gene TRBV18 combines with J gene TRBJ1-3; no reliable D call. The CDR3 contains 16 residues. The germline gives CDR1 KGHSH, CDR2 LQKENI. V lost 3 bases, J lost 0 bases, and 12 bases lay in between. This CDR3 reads CASSPTSESSGNTIYF. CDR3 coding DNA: TGTGCCAGCTCACCGACTTCGGAGAGCTCTGGAAACACCATATATTTT. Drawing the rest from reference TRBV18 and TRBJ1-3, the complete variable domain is NAGVMQNPRHLVRRRGQEARLRCSPMKGHSHVYWYRQLPEEGLKFMVYLQKENIIDESGMPKERFSAEFPKEGPSILRIQQVVRGDSAAYFCASSPTSESSGNTIYFGEGSWLTVV.

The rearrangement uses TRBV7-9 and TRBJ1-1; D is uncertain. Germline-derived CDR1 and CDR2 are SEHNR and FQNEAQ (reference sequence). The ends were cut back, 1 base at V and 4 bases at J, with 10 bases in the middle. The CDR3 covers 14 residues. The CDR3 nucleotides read TGTGCCAGCAGCTTAGAACCCATCGCCACTGAAGCTTTCTTT. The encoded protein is CASSLEPIATEAFF.

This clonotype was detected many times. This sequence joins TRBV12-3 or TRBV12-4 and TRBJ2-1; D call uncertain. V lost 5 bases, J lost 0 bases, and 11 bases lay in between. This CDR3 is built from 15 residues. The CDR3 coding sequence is TGTGCCAGCAGTACCACAGCGAGCTCCTACAATGAGCAGTTCTTC. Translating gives CASSTTASSYNEQFF.

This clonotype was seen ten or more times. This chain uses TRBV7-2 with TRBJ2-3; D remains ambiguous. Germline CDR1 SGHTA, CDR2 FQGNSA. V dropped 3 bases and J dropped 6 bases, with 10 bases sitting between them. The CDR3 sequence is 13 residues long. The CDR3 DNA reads TGTGCCAGCAGCTTCTCCCGTCAGGATACGCAGTATTTT. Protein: CASSFSRQDTQYF.

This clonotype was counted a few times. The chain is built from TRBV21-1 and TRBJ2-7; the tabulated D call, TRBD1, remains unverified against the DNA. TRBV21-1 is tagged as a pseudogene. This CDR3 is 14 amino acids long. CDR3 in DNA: TGTGCCAGCAGCAAAGTTCGGTTGGGGGACGAGCAGTACTTC. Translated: CASSKVRLGDEQYF.

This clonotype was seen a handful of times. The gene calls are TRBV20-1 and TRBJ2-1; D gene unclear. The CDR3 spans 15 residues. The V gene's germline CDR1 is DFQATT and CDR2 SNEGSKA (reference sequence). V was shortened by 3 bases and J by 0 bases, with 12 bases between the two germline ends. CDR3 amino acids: CSASPSLYSYNEQFF. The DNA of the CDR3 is TGCAGTGCTAGTCCTAGTCTGTACTCCTACAATGAGCAGTTCTTC.

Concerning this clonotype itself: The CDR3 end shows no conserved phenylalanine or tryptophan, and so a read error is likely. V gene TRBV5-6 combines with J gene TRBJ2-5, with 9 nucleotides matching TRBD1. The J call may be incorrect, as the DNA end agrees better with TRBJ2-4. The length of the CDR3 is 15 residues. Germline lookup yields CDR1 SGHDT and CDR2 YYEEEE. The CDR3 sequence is CASSFLGQGIDIQYL. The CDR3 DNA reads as TGTGCCAGCAGCTTCTTGGGACAGGGTATCGACATTCAGTACTTA.

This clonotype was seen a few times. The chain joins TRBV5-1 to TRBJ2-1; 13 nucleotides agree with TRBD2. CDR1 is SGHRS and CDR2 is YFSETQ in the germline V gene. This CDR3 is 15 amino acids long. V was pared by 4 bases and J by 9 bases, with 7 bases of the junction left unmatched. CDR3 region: CASSTGLAGSGEQFF. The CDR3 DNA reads TGCGCCAGCAGCACGGGACTAGCGGGAAGTGGTGAGCAGTTCTTC. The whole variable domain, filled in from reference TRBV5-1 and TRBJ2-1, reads KAGVTQTPRYLIKTRGQQVTLSCSPISGHRSVSWYQQTPGQGLQFLFEYFSETQRNKGNFPGRFSGRQFSNSRSEMNVSTLELGDSALYLCASSTGLAGSGEQFFGPGTRLTVL.

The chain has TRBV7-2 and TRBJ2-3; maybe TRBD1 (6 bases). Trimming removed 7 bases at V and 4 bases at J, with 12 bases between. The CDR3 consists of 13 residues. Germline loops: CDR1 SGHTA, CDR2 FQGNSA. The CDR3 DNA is TGTGCCAGCACATACCAGGGGCCAGATACGCAGTATTTT. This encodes CASTYQGPDTQYF.

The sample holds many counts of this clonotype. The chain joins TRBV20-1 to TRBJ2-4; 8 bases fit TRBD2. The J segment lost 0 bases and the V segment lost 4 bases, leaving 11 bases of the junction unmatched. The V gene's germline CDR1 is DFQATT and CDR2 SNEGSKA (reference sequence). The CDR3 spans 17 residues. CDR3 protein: CSATGTRGELAKNIQYF. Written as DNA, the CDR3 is TGCAGTGCTACCGGGACTAGGGGAGAGCTAGCCAAAAACATTCAGTACTTC.

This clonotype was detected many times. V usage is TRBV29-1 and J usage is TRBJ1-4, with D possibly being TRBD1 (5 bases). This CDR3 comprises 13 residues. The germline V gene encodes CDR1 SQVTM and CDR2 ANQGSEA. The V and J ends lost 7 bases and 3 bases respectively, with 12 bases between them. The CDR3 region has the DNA TGCAGCGCACAGGACCGATCTAATGAAAAACTGTTTTTT. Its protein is CSAQDRSNEKLFF. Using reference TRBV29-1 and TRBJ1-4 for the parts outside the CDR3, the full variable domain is SAVISQKPSRDICQRGTSLTIQCQVDSQVTMMFWYRQQPGQSLTLIATANQGSEATYESGFVIDKFPISRPNLTFSTLTVSNMSPEDSSIYLCSAQDRSNEKLFFGSGTQLSVL.